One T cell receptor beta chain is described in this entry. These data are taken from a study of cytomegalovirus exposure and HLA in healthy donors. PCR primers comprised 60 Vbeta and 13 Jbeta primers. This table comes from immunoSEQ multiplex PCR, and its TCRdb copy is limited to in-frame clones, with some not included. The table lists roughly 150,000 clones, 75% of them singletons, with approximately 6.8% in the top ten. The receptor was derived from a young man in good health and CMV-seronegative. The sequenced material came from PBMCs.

CDR3 in amino acids: CASSTSTGAAYEQYF. DNA for the CDR3: TGTGCCAGCAGCACTTCGACAGGGGCGGCTTACGAGCAGTACTTC. This chain links TRBV11-3 with TRBJ2-7, with TRBD1 identical over 8 bases. Germline loops: CDR1 SGHNT, CDR2 YENEEA. This CDR3 is 15 amino acids long. The V gene end was trimmed by 5 bases and the J gene end by 4 bases; junction bases not matched to a gene: 10.